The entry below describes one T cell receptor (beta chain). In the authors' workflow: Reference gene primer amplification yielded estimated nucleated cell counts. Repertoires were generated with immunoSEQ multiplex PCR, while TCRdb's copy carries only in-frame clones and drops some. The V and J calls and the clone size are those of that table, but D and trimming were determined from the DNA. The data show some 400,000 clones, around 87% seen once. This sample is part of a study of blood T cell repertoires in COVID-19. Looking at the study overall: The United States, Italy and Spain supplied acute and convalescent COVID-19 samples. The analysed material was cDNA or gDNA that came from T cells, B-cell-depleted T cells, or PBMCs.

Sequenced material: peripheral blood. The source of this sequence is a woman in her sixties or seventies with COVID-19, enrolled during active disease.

CDR3 coding DNA: TGTGCCAGCAGCCCCGGGCAGGGTTTGAATGGCTACACCTTC. Translation gives CASSPGQGLNGYTF. This chain joins TRBV13 and TRBJ1-2; D is perhaps TRBD1 (5 bases). The CDR3 loop spans 14 amino acids. CDR1 PRHDT and CDR2 FYEKMQ come from the germline V gene (reference sequence). V was trimmed by 5 bases and J by 6 bases, leaving 16 bases between them.